A single sample is the source of the 3 T cell receptor beta chains below, sequenced in a study of regulatory T cells in long-lasting Graves disease. The time point was: persistent/refractory GD, antithyroid drugs over 5 years with positive TRAb. TCR sequences were obtained from RNA taken from PBMCs. Through Arm-PCR of CDR3 regions and iRepertoire HTBI primers, TCR beta libraries were built. TCRdb called the multiplex PCR reads again in MiXCR, with one record for every CDR3 protein. This table holds about 660,000 distinct CDR3 sequences, roughly 30% found once. The sequencing used peripheral blood mononuclear cells (PBMCs), collected when the disease was refractory, from a patient treated with antithyroid drugs. The receptors here all came from a female donor with Graves disease.

The chain uses TRBV5-5 and TRBJ1-5; 7 positions agree with TRBD1. Germline lookup yields CDR1 SGHKS and CDR2 YYEKEE (reference sequence). V gave up 5 bases and J gave up 7 bases; unmatched junction bases: 9. The CDR3 extends over 14 amino acids. CDR3 residues: CASRVGTGEQPQHF. CDR3 nucleotides: TGTGCCAGCAGGGTGGGAACAGGGGAACAGCCCCAGCATTTT.

This chain connects TRBV5-1 to TRBJ2-7; TRBD2 might be the D (5 bases). This CDR3 comprises 15 residues. Germline CDR1 is SGHRS and CDR2 is YFSETQ. V lost 4 bases, J lost 3 bases, and 17 bases lay in between. Written as DNA, the CDR3 is TGCGCCAGCAGCCCCGAGCGGAGTCGCAACTACGAGCAGTACTTC. Amino acids: CASSPERSRNYEQYF.

There are a few counts of this clonotype. The rearrangement joins TRBV11-2 to TRBJ2-7; 7 bases map to TRBD2. The CDR3 has 14 residues. Germline trimming cut 2 bases from V and 6 bases from J; bases unmatched to any gene: 7. In germline, CDR1 is SGHAT, CDR2 FQNNGV. The CDR3 spells CASSLRREWGEQYF. Written as DNA, the CDR3 is TGTGCCAGCAGCTTAAGGCGGGAGTGGGGCGAGCAGTACTTC. Full variable domain (remainder filled in from reference TRBV11-2 and TRBJ2-7): EAGVAQSPRYKIIEKRQSVAFWCNPISGHATLYWYQQILGQGPKLLIQFQNNGVVDDSQLPKDRFSAERLKGVDSTLKIQPAKLEDSAVYLCASSLRREWGEQYFGPGTRLTVT.